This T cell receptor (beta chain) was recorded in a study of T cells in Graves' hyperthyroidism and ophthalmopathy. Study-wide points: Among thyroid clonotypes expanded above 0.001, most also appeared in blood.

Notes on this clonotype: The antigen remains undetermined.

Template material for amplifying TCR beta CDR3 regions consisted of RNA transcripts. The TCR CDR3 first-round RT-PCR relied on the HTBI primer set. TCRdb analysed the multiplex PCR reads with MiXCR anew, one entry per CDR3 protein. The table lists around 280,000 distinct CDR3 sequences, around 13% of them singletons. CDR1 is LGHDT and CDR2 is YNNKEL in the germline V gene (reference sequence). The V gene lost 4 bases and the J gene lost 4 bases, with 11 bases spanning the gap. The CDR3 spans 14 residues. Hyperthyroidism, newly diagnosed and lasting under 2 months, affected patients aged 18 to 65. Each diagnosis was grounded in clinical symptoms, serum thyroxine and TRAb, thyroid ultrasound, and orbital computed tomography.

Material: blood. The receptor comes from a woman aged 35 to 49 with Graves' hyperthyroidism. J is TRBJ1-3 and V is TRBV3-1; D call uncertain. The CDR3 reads CASSPDSQGNTIYF. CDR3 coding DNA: TGTGCCAGCAGCCCGGACTCGCAAGGAAACACCATATATTTT.